The 14 T cell receptor beta chains below all came from one sample that was sequenced in a study of T cells expressing NK-cell markers. For each CDR3 protein, TCRdb gives one entry from its re-call of the 5' RACE reads, without DNA. The sample has 300,000 to 500,000 distinct CDR3 sequences; the top ten hold about 10%. The sequenced sample consisted of blood T cells: a sorted CD56 or NKG2C T cell subset, CD4+ or CD8+ T cells, or bulk PBMC T cells (not recorded which). These receptors were collected from a woman aged 50 to 60 in good health.

The V and J genes are TRBV2 and TRBJ2-7; no DNA is available, so the TRBD1 call from TCRdb remains unchecked. From germline, CDR1 is SNHLY and CDR2 FYNNEI. The CDR3 runs to 16 residues. CDR3 residues: CASRGGRSGSSYEQYF.

The rearrangement uses TRBV11-1 and TRBJ2-3; as DNA is missing, the TRBD2 call by TCRdb cannot be tested. The CDR3 loop spans 16 amino acids. Germline loops: CDR1 SGHAT, CDR2 FQDESV (reference sequence). The CDR3 loop reads CASSKSRDPVTDTQYF.

The V call is TRBV5-1, the J call TRBJ1-6. Germline CDR1 SGHRS, CDR2 YFSETQ. The length of the CDR3 is 15 residues. This CDR3 is CASSLAGHSDSPLHF.

This chain links TRBV20-1 with TRBJ2-4; there is no DNA to check the TCRdb D call of TRBD1. The CDR3 runs to 14 residues. Germline CDR1 DFQATT, CDR2 SNEGSKA (reference sequence). The CDR3 sequence is CSAGGGGLKNIQYF.

The CDR3 loop reads CASSSSGLNNEQFF. The V call is TRBV12-3 or TRBV12-4, the J call TRBJ2-1. The CDR3 has 14 residues.

V and J are TRBV7-2 and TRBJ2-1; TCRdb returns TRBD2, unconfirmable since there is no DNA. This CDR3 comprises 14 residues. From germline, CDR1 is SGHTA and CDR2 FQGNSA. This CDR3 reads CASSARGLNNEQFF.

The genes are TRBV12-3 or TRBV12-4 and TRBJ2-4; absent DNA, TCRdb's TRBD2 call cannot be checked. This CDR3 region has 15 residues. CDR3 sequence reads: CASSTSGRTKNIQYF.

The genes are TRBV7-8 and TRBJ2-2; TCRdb lists TRBD1, though no DNA is available to test this call. Looked up from germline, CDR1 is SGHVS and CDR2 is FQNEAQ. The CDR3 has 16 residues. The chain's CDR3 is CASSLLGGLRGRELFF.

The CDR3 region is CSVERDGTYEQYF. The rearrangement links TRBV29-1 to TRBJ2-7; there is no DNA to check the TCRdb D call of TRBD1. Germline V lookup: CDR1 SQVTM, CDR2 ANQGSEA. This CDR3 has 13 amino acids.

The chain has TRBV20-1 and TRBJ2-1; checking the TCRdb D call of TRBD2 is not possible without DNA. The V gene's germline CDR1 is DFQATT and CDR2 SNEGSKA (reference sequence). This CDR3 spans 15 amino acids. This CDR3 reads CSARNPGLAEAEQFF.

V is TRBV7-9 and J is TRBJ2-1; lacking DNA, the TRBD2 call made by TCRdb goes unchecked. The CDR3 has 17 amino acids. Germline loops: CDR1 SEHNR, CDR2 FQNEAQ (reference sequence). The CDR3 here is CASSPVVLRSSYNEQFF.

This chain joins TRBV10-3 and TRBJ2-5. CDR3 length: 15 amino acids. CDR1 and CDR2 from the germline V gene are ENHRY and SYGVKD. CDR3 in amino acids: CAISEVGRAKETQYF.

The V gene is TRBV10-3, the J gene TRBJ2-5; without DNA, the TCRdb call of TRBD1 cannot be checked. This CDR3 has 12 residues. CDR1 is ENHRY and CDR2 is SYGVKD in the germline V gene. CDR3 sequence: CATRRGQETQYF.

The chain couples TRBV27 to TRBJ2-7; TCRdb picks TRBD1, but there is no DNA to check that call. The CDR3 is 13 amino acids. Germline CDR1 is MNHEY and CDR2 is SMNVEV (reference sequence). The CDR3 loop is CASSYGANYEQYF.